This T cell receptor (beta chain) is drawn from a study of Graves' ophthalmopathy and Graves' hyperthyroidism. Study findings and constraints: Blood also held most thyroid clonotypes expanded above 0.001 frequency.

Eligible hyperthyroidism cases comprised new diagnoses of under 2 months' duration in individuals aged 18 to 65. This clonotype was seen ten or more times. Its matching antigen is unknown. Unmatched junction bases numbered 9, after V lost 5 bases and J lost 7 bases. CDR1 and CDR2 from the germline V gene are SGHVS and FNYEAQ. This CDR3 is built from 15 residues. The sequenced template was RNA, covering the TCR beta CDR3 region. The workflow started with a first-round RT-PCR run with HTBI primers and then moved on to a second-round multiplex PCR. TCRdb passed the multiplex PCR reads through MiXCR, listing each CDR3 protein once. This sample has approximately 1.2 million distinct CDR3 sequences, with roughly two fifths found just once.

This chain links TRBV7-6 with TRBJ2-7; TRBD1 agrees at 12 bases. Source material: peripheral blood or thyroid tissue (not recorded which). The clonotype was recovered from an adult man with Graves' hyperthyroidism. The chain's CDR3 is CASSPAGQGAGEQYF. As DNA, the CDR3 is TGTGCCAGCAGCCCGGCGGGACAGGGGGCAGGAGAGCAGTACTTC.